These T cell receptor beta chains were read from a single sample in a study of naive and memory T cell subsets. MiXCR, run by TCRdb on the UMI-ligation and nested PCR reads, gives a single entry per CDR3 protein. The data contain over 100,000 distinct CDR3 sequences, roughly 36% of them singletons. The specimen was central memory CD4+ T cells from blood. These receptors came from a human donor in good health. Both conserved end residues are part of each CDR3. The D gene is left open where the match is weak. The size field is filled for only some rows; it gives once, few, many or a size class.

TRBJ1-1	TRBD1	-	TRBV12-3/TRBV12-4	CASSRKGQQTMNTEAFF	TGTGCCAGCAGCCGGAAGGGACAGCAAACAATGAACACTGAAGCTTTCTTT
TRBJ1-5	-	-	TRBV5-8	CASSPSNQPQHF	TGTGCCAGCAGCCCGAGCAATCAGCCCCAGCATTTT
TRBJ1-1	-	-	TRBV29-1	CSVEAYMNTEAFF	TGCAGCGTTGAAGCATACATGAACACTGAAGCTTTCTTT
TRBJ2-1	-	-	TRBV5-1	CASSRDQRGYNEQFF	TGCGCCAGCAGCCGGGACCAGAGGGGCTACAATGAGCAGTTCTTC
TRBJ2-6	-	-	TRBV20-1	CSASIHSGANVLTF	TGCAGTGCTAGTATTCACTCTGGGGCCAACGTCCTGACTTTC
TRBJ1-2	TRBD1	once	TRBV18	CASSPETGGATGYTF	TGTGCCAGCTCACCTGAGACAGGGGGCGCTACCGGCTACACCTTC
TRBJ1-1	-	-	TRBV7-9	CASSWRQFEAFF	TGTGCCAGCAGCTGGCGACAGTTTGAAGCTTTCTTT
TRBJ1-5	TRBD1	-	TRBV7-2	CASSPRRGDQPRHF	TGTGCCAGCAGCCCCCGCAGGGGGGATCAGCCCCGGCATTTT
TRBJ2-1	TRBD2	once	TRBV5-1	CASSPGLAARDEQFF	TGCGCCAGCAGCCCTGGACTAGCGGCGAGGGATGAGCAGTTCTTC
TRBJ1-1	-	few	TRBV18	CASSPAVNTEAFF	TGTGCCAGCTCACCCGCGGTGAACACTGAAGCTTTCTTT
TRBJ2-6	-	-	TRBV28	CASSSATGSLSGANVLTF	TGTGCCAGCAGTTCAGCTACCGGGAGCCTCTCTGGGGCCAACGTCCTGACTTTC
TRBJ2-3	-	few	TRBV3-1	CASSQFFSTDTQYF	TGTGCCAGCAGCCAATTTTTTAGCACAGATACGCAGTATTTT
TRBJ2-1	TRBD2	-	TRBV10-3	CAIAGGGPYNEQFF	TGTGCCATCGCGGGAGGGGGACCCTACAATGAGCAGTTCTTC
TRBJ2-3	-	-	TRBV19	CASSIGSSTDTQYF	TGTGCCAGTAGTATCGGGTCAAGCACAGATACGCAGTATTTT
TRBJ2-7	-	once	TRBV21-1	CATPTEQYF	TGTGCCACCCCGACCGAGCAGTACTTC
TRBJ2-7	-	few	TRBV20-1	CSAMDRNYEQYF	TGCAGTGCGATGGACAGAAACTACGAGCAGTACTTC
TRBJ2-1	TRBD2	once	TRBV19	CASRGLARHEQFF	TGTGCCAGCCGGGGACTAGCGCGTCATGAGCAGTTCTTC
TRBJ2-3	-	few	TRBV6-5	CASMNRALTDTQYF	TGTGCCAGCATGAACAGGGCGCTTACAGATACGCAGTATTTT
TRBJ1-2	TRBD1	-	TRBV7-2	CASSLQPGTGMSRGYGYTF	TGTGCCAGCAGCTTACAACCCGGGACAGGGATGTCTCGTGGCTATGGCTACACCTTC
TRBJ2-4	-	-	TRBV6-5	CASSARGEPKNIQYF	TGTGCCAGCAGTGCGAGAGGGGAGCCCAAAAACATTCAGTACTTC